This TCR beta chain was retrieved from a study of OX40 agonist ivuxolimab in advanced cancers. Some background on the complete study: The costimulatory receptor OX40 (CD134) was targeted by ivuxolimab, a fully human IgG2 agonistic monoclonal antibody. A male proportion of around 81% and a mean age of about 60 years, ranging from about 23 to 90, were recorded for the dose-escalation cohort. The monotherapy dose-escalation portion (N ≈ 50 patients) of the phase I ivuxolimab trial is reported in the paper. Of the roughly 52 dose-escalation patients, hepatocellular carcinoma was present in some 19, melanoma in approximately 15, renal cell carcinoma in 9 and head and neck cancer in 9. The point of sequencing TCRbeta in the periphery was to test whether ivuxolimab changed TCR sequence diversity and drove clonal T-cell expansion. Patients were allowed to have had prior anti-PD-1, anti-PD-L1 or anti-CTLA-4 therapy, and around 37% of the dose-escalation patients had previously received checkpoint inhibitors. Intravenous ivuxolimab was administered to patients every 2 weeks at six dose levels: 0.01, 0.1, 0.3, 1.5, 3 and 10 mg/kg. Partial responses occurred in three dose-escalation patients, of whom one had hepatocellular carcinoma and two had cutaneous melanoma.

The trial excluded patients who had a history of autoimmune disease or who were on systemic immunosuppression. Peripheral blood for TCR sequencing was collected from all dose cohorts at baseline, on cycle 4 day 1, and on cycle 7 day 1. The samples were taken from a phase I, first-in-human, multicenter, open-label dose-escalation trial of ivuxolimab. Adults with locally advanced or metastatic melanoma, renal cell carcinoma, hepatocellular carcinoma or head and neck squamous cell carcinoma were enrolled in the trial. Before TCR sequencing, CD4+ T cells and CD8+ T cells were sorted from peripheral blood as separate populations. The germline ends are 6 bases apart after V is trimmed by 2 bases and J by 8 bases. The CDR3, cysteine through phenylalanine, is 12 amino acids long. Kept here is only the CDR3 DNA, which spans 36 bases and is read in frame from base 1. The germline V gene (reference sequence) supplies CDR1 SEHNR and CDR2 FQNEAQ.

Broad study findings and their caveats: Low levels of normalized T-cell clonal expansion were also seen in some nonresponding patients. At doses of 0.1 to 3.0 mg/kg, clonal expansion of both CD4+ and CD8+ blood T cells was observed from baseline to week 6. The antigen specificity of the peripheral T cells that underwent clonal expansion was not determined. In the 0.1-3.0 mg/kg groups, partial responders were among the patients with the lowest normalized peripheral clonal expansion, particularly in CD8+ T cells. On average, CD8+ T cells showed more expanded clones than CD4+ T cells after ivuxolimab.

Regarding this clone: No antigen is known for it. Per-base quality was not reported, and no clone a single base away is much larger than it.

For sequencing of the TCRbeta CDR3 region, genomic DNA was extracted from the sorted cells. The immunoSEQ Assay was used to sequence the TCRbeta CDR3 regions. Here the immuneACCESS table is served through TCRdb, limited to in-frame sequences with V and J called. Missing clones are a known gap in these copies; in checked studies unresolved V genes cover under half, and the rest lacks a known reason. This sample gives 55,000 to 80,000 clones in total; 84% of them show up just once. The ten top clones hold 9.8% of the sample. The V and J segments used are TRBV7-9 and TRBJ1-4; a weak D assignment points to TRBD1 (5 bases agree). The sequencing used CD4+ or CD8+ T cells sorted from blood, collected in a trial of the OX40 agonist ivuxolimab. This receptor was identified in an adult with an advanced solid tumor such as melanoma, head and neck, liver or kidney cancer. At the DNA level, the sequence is TGTGCCAGCAGCTTACAGGGCGAAAAACTGTTTTTT. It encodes CASSLQGEKLFF.